Listed here is a single T cell receptor (beta chain). The sample holds many counts of this clonotype. Its specific antigen is unknown. Per-nucleotide qualities are absent, and no much larger clonotype sits a single base away. The TCR beta CDR3 regions were amplified from the RNA transcripts. The TCR CDR3 was subjected to a first round of RT-PCR using the HTBI primer set and the Qiagen OneStep RT-PCR kit. Libraries were constructed in a second round of multiplex PCR, after which size selection and purification were carried out. The libraries were sequenced on an Illumina HiSeq2000 using paired-end 100 bp reads. The original pipeline was this. SOAPnuke was used to process the raw data, with reads discarded if the reads contained adapters or uncalled bases, had a mean Phred below 15, or lacked an exact constant-primer or identifier match. High-quality paired reads were merged with COPE v1.2.5, and unique nucleotide sequences were defined as clonotypes. Clonotypes were aligned to IMGT TRBV, TRBD and TRBJ reference segments using MiTCR v1.1. The analysis included only V-J combinations with a frequency above 0.0001, which together covered more than 99% of the repertoires. The TCS score was defined as the ratio of F50 (clonal expansion) to E x V (chaos), calculated using BLOSUM62-based TCRdist between CDR3 peptides within each V-J. Welch's t-statistics and random forest reduced just over 500 V-J features to roughly 13, which were used in a naive Bayes classifier (R e1071). The similarity between thyroid and blood repertoires was quantified using the Morisita-Horn index. TCRdb reprocessed the public reads (quality trimming at Q25 with fastp, clone calling with MiXCR) and kept in-frame beta chains. Each CDR3 protein gets just one entry, which takes the most common genes and DNA from the rows behind it. TCRdb assigned the V and J calls; the authors' analysis was not used. Here the sample has about 700,000 distinct CDR3 sequences; about 45% occur a single time. Together, the top ten hold more than 7% of the sample.

The data derive from a study of T cells in Graves' hyperthyroidism and ophthalmopathy (dated by TCRdb to the late 2010s). General notes on the study: To identify distinguishing TCR V-J signatures, a discovery cohort of around 100 patients was used, comprising under 45 with Graves' ophthalmopathy and around 60 with stable Graves' hyperthyroidism. For training and testing, the roughly 97 patients in the discovery cohort were randomly divided in a 7:3 ratio. After blood sampling, hyperthyroidism patients were treated with methimazole at a starting dose of 30 mg daily, and ophthalmopathy patients were treated with high-dose intravenous methylprednisolone. The paper reports TCR Vbeta CDR3 sequencing of about 140 peripheral blood samples: under 45 ophthalmopathy, over 70 hyperthyroidism and approximately 17 progressor patients. In addition, the study compared T-cell repertoires in thyroid tissue and in blood from several Graves' hyperthyroidism patients. Prospective prediction of ophthalmopathy was tested in an independent validation cohort consisting of 18 to 20 hyperthyroidism patients and 15 or so patients who later progressed to ophthalmopathy.

V loses 1 base of germline sequence and J loses 4 bases, and the interval between the two ends is 19 bases. Looking up the germline V gene (reference sequence) yields CDR1 LNHNV and CDR2 YYDKDF. The CDR3 has 17 amino acids, counting the end cysteine and phenylalanine. Just the 51-base CDR3 DNA is kept, in frame starting at base 1. Patients with uncontrolled infections, other autoimmune diseases, pregnancy or lactation were excluded. Diagnoses were established on the basis of clinical symptoms, serum thyroxine and TRAb, thyroid ultrasound, and orbital computed tomography. Total RNA was extracted using Trizol reagent, and RNA quality was assessed on an Agilent 2100 Bioanalyzer. Overall study results and their limits: Ophthalmopathy was separated from stable hyperthyroidism by a 13 V-J signature model, with over 85% sensitivity and approximately 81% specificity obtained in cross-validation and 80%/75% obtained in testing. No statistical method was used to fix the sample size in advance, and group allocation was not hidden from the investigators. Most expanded thyroid clonotypes (frequency above 0.001) were also detected in blood, a finding suggesting that blood repertoires may reflect thyroid immune responses. In validation, progression to ophthalmopathy was predicted by the model with nearly 71% sensitivity and 72.22% specificity, a median of approximately 6.5 months before onset.

The TCR originated in an adult man with Graves' disease, either hyperthyroidism or ophthalmopathy (not recorded which). The rearranged chain carries TRBV15 and TRBJ1-2, with a weak D call of TRBD1 (6 bases match). The sequencing input was peripheral blood or thyroid tissue (not recorded which). CDR3 protein: CATSRVLQGIASYGYTF. The DNA sequence is as follows: TGTGCCACCAGCAGAGTTCTACAGGGAATTGCCAGCTATGGCTACACCTTC. With the rest looked up from the reference TRBV15 and TRBJ1-2 genes rather than sequenced, the full variable domain is DAMVIQNPRYQVTQFGKPVTLSCSQTLNHNVMYWYQQKSSQAPKLLFHYYDKDFNNEADTPDNFQSRRPNTSFCFLDIRSPGLGDTAMYLCATSRVLQGIASYGYTFGSGTRLTVV.